The present T cell receptor beta chain was sequenced within a study of CD8 T cells in ankylosing spondylitis. Broader study findings: Blood from ankylosing spondylitis patients appeared to carry a characteristic roughly eight-variant TCR beta motif. Significant enrichment of disease-linked clones was reportedly seen in matched ankylosing spondylitis synovial fluid. With a CD8+ phenotype, disease-linked clones were relatively rare in peripheral blood.

This clonotype was observed once. Its cognate antigen is unknown. The germline gives CDR1 DFQATT, CDR2 SNEGSKA (reference sequence). This CDR3 has 14 amino acids. Trimming cost V 2 bases and J 3 bases, with 13 bases left between them. In TCRdb, the 5' RACE reads were re-called with MiXCR into one record per CDR3 protein. The sample comprises roughly 440,000 distinct CDR3 sequences, 15% to 20% of which are singletons, and approximately 0.93% rests with the top ten. The sequenced sample consisted of blood, either unsorted or a sorted T cell fraction (not recorded which). The receptor comes from a male donor with ankylosing spondylitis. The genes are TRBV20-1 and TRBJ1-2; the D is unclear. CDR3 residues: CSARIREVDYGYTF. The CDR3 DNA reads TGCAGTGCTAGAATCCGGGAGGTCGACTATGGCTACACCTTC.